This T cell receptor (beta chain) was recorded in a study of blood T cell repertoires in COVID-19. Study at large: Acute and convalescent COVID-19 specimens originated in the United States, Italy and Spain. PBMCs, B-cell-depleted T cells, or T cells were the source of the cDNA or gDNA that made up the material.

Per the original data handling: Amplifying reference gene primers gave estimates of nucleated cell counts. Using immunoSEQ multiplex PCR, the repertoire was profiled, and TCRdb retains in-frame clones only, with some absent. The D gene and trimming were derived from the DNA, and the V and J assignments and clone size from that table. The table includes under 95,000 clones, about 83% detected once. The sample comprised peripheral blood. The TCR sequence derives from an elderly woman with acute or convalescent COVID-19.

The CDR3 bases are TGTGCCAGCAGAGTACAGGGTACGAATGGCTACACCTTC. This gives the protein CASRVQGTNGYTF. The V and J genes are TRBV6-5 and TRBJ1-2; a possible D gene is TRBD1 (6 bases). Germline values: CDR1 MNHEY, CDR2 SVGAGI. This CDR3 spans 13 amino acids. Trimming left V 6 bases short and J 6 bases short, with 14 bases between.